Sequencing of this TCR beta chain was carried out in a study of blood T cell repertoires in COVID-19. Study-wide context: Samples came from the United States, Italy and Spain, spanning acute and convalescent COVID-19.

Produced via immunoSEQ multiplex PCR; TCRdb's table is partial and in-frame only. The top ten clones hold about 0.93% of a sample with about 350,000 clones, roughly 87% of them seen once. The source material was PBMCs or T cells enriched from blood (not recorded which). This clonotype originated in a woman in her twenties or thirties who had recovered from COVID-19.

The CDR3 DNA reads as TGTGCCAGCAGTCCATACAGCGCGGGGGGCAATGAGCAGTTCTTC. This gives the protein CASSPYSAGGNEQFF. V and J are TRBV28 and TRBJ2-1, with 8 bases that match TRBD2. The CDR3 runs 15 residues. The V gene's germline CDR1 is MDHEN and CDR2 SYDVKM. Germline trimming cut 5 bases from V and 6 bases from J; bases unmatched to any gene: 9.